These 18 T cell receptor beta chains share one sample of origin, sequenced in a study of control samples from healthy donors and cancer patients (dated by TCRdb to 2018 to 2021). Libraries were made using the immunoSEQ multiplex PCR assay. In its TCRdb copy, this immuneACCESS table keeps in-frame sequences only and misses some clones. Where compared with another copy, unresolved V genes explain less than half of these, and the others have no known cause. In this sample the table shows approximately 87,000 clones, roughly nine tenths of which occur a single time. Together, the top ten hold roughly 18% of the sample. The sequencing input was blood. These receptors all come from a man aged 50 or older in good health.

The genes are TRBV20-1 and TRBJ1-1, with D tentatively TRBD1 (6 bases). V lost 3 bases and J 5 bases, leaving 16 bases between the germline ends. This CDR3 is built from 14 residues. The germline V gene encodes CDR1 DFQATT and CDR2 SNEGSKA (reference sequence). The CDR3 sequence is CSASRYSRGTEAFF. The CDR3 DNA is TGCAGTGCTAGTAGGTATAGCAGGGGAACTGAAGCTTTCTTT.

The chain recombines TRBV7-9 with TRBJ2-2; D gene ambiguous. Germline V gene data show CDR1 as SEHNR and CDR2 as FQNEAQ (reference sequence). V lost 5 bases, J lost 5 bases, and 12 bases lay in between. CDR3 size: 14 residues. This CDR3 is CASSAPPRTGELFF. In nucleotides, the CDR3 is TGTGCCAGCAGCGCCCCCCCCCGTACCGGGGAGCTGTTTTTT.

The CDR3 is CATSDRQGGFGYEQYF. The CDR3 DNA reads TGTGCCACCAGTGACCGACAGGGAGGGTTTGGCTACGAGCAGTACTTC. The rearrangement uses TRBV24-1 and TRBJ2-7; the D gene could be TRBD1 or TRBD2 (7 bases each). Trimming stripped 4 bases from V and 3 bases from J, with 18 bases between. Germline CDR1 is KGHDR and CDR2 is SFDVKD. The CDR3 has 16 residues.

The chain employs TRBV27 and TRBJ2-7; D gene ambiguous. Trimming pared 4 bases from V and 3 bases from J, leaving 10 bases between. The CDR3 is 13 residues long. Germline V gene lookup returns CDR1 MNHEY and CDR2 SMNVEV (reference sequence). CDR3 sequence (DNA): TGTGCCAGCAGTTCGGCCAGCTTCTACGAGCAGTACTTC. Protein product: CASSSASFYEQYF.

The chain joins TRBV10-2 to TRBJ1-6; 8 bases are a match to TRBD1. The germline V gene has CDR1 WSHSY and CDR2 SAAADI. The CDR3 extends over 16 amino acids. J lost 4 bases, V lost 4 bases, and 6 bases had no gene match. The CDR3 DNA follows: TGCGCCAGCAGTGGCCCGACAGGGGATTATAATTCACCCCTCCACTTT. This sequence encodes CASSGPTGDYNSPLHF.

CDR3 region: CASSQRQGFHSNQPQHF. In nucleotides, the CDR3 is TGTGCCAGTAGCCAACGACAGGGCTTCCATAGCAATCAGCCCCAGCATTTT. This chain uses TRBV19 with TRBJ1-5; 7 nucleotides agree with TRBD1. This CDR3 is built from 17 residues. Trimming at V came to 6 bases and at J to 0 bases, leaving 11 bases not matched to a gene. Germline V gives CDR1 LNHDA, CDR2 SQIVND (reference sequence).

The chain joins TRBV6-5 to TRBJ1-2; 7 bases map to TRBD1. V lost 0 bases to trimming and J lost 4 bases; unmatched junction nucleotides: 8. CDR1 and CDR2 from the germline V gene are MNHEY and SVGAGI. The CDR3 runs 16 residues. This CDR3 reads CASSYSGDRARYGYTF. CDR3 bases: TGTGCCAGCAGTTACTCTGGCGACAGGGCCCGCTATGGCTACACCTTC.

The gene calls are TRBV7-2 and TRBJ2-7; tentative D call: TRBD2 (7 bases). Germline V lookup: CDR1 SGHTA, CDR2 FQGNSA. V lost 3 bases, J lost 2 bases, and 11 bases lay in between. The CDR3 has 14 residues. Written as DNA, the CDR3 is TGTGCCAGCAGCTTTCCGGGGGGCCCCTACGAGCAGTACTTC. This codes for CASSFPGGPYEQYF.

The chain links TRBV6-6 to TRBJ1-4, with D possibly matching TRBD1 (5 bases). With 6 bases removed from V and 8 bases from J, the gap between germline ends came to 13 bases. This CDR3 is built from 13 residues. Germline V gene data show CDR1 as MNHNY and CDR2 as SVGAGI (reference sequence). CDR3 coding DNA: TGTGCCAGCAGGGCCTCCCCAGGGGAAAAACTGTTTTTT. Its translation: CASRASPGEKLFF.

The rearrangement joins TRBV5-1 to TRBJ1-2; no clear D. V was trimmed by 0 bases and J by 4 bases, leaving 7 bases between them. Germline V gene lookup returns CDR1 SGHRS and CDR2 YFSETQ. The CDR3 loop spans 13 amino acids. In DNA form, the CDR3 reads TGCGCCAGCAGCTTGGGGAGACTCTATGGCTACACCTTC. It is translated as CASSLGRLYGYTF.

This chain uses TRBV6-2 or TRBV6-3 with TRBJ2-1; D gene ambiguous. Germline CDR1 MNHEY, CDR2 SVGEGT. Trimming shortened V by 2 bases and J by 3 bases, and 11 bases separated the two germline ends. This CDR3 spans 15 amino acids. This chain's CDR3 is CASSYGRSGYNEQFF. Written as DNA, the CDR3 is TGTGCCAGCAGTTACGGTAGGTCAGGCTACAATGAGCAGTTCTTC.

The chain employs TRBV18 and TRBJ2-3; D is perhaps TRBD2 (5 bases). CDR3 length: 13 residues. Deletions cut 4 bases from V and 2 bases from J, with 7 bases between. CDR1 and CDR2 from the germline V gene are KGHSH and LQKENI. CDR3 nucleotide sequence: TGTGCCAGCTCACTAGACTACACAGATACGCAGTATTTT. Protein product: CASSLDYTDTQYF.

The rearrangement uses TRBV24-1 and TRBJ2-4; 9 bases fit TRBD1. Germline V gives CDR1 KGHDR, CDR2 SFDVKD. V lost 9 bases and J lost 2; bases outside the gene matches: 10. The CDR3 is made up of 16 amino acids. In DNA, the CDR3 is TGTGCCACCGGTCCCGGGACAGGGAATACCAAAAACATTCAGTACTTC. Translating gives CATGPGTGNTKNIQYF.

The V gene is TRBV5-4, the J gene TRBJ2-1, with 9 bases aligning to TRBD2. The CDR3 extends over 15 amino acids. J gave up 4 bases and V 2 bases, and 4 bases lay outside the gene matches. CDR1 and CDR2 (germline): SGHNT, YYREEE (reference sequence). The DNA of the CDR3 is TGTGCCAGCAGCTTATGGCTAGCGGGGTACAATGAGCAGTTCTTC. It yields the protein CASSLWLAGYNEQFF. The variable domain in full, completed from reference TRBV5-4 and TRBJ2-1, reads ETGVTQSPTHLIKTRGQQVTLRCSSQSGHNTVSWYQQALGQGPQFIFQYYREEENGRGNFPPRFSGLQFPNYSSELNVNALELDDSALYLCASSLWLAGYNEQFFGPGTRLTVL.

This chain links TRBV4-1 with TRBJ1-5, with a tentative D call TRBD1 (6 bases). This CDR3 contains 16 residues. From germline, CDR1 is MGHRA and CDR2 YSYEKL. The V end was cut by 1 base, the J end by 3 bases, with 13 bases between. Written as DNA, the CDR3 is TGCGCCAGCAGCCAAGCGCGACAGGCTGACAATCAGCCCCAGCATTTT. This sequence encodes CASSQARQADNQPQHF.

This clone was picked up a small number of times. This rearrangement joins TRBV3-1 (or the pseudogene TRBV3-2) to TRBJ2-5; D tentatively fits TRBD1 or TRBD2 (5 bases each). Trimming removed 1 base at V and 6 bases at J, with 15 bases between. CDR3 length equals 15 residues. Looked up from germline, CDR1 is LGHDT and CDR2 is YNNKEL (reference sequence). The CDR3 region is CASSQGTGNRQTQYF. The CDR3 nucleotides read TGTGCCAGCAGCCAAGGGACGGGGAACAGGCAGACCCAGTACTTC.

The chain recombines TRBV6-2 or TRBV6-3 with TRBJ2-7; D might be TRBD1 (5 bases). V dropped 0 bases and J dropped 1 base, with 7 bases sitting between them. The CDR3 consists of 14 residues. Germline V lookup: CDR1 MNHEY, CDR2 SVGEGT. In nucleotides, the CDR3 is TGTGCCAGCAGTTACTCGAGACAGTCCTACGAGCAGTACTTC. Protein sequence: CASSYSRQSYEQYF.

The gene calls are TRBV2 and TRBJ1-1; perhaps TRBD1 as D (6 bases). The CDR3 loop spans 12 amino acids. The germline CDR1 and CDR2 sequences are SNHLY and FYNNEI. V was trimmed by 3 bases and J by 10 bases, leaving 12 bases between them. DNA of the CDR3: TGTGCCAGCAGTGAGAACAGGGCGCGAGCTTTCTTT. Encoded protein: CASSENRARAFF.